Shown below are 25 T cell receptor beta chains from a single sample sequenced in a study of PD-1 blockade in classical Hodgkin lymphoma. Generated by immunoSEQ multiplex PCR, the TCRdb table keeps only in-frame clones and is missing some. The data hold around 10,000 clones, with around nine tenths observed a single time. Following autologous stem cell transplantation, relapse occurred in every patient, and exposure to brentuximab vedotin varied. The specimen was peripheral blood mononuclear cells (PBMCs), collected at baseline. The receptors derive from a human donor with classical Hodgkin lymphoma.

V is TRBV6-6 and J is TRBJ2-1; D ambiguous. The V and J ends lost 8 bases and 7 bases respectively, with 12 bases between them. The germline gives CDR1 MNHNY, CDR2 SVGAGI (reference sequence). The CDR3 spans 12 residues. The CDR3 loop reads CASFGAFNEQFF. In DNA form, the CDR3 reads TGTGCCAGCTTTGGAGCGTTTAATGAGCAGTTCTTC.

J is TRBJ2-3 and V is TRBV29-1; tentatively, D is TRBD2 (6 bases). Trimming pared 4 bases from V and 1 base from J, leaving 12 bases between. Germline V gene data show CDR1 as SQVTM and CDR2 as ANQGSEA. CDR3 size: 14 residues. CDR3 region: CSVVGRLGTDTQYF. DNA of the CDR3: TGCAGCGTTGTCGGGAGACTGGGCACAGATACGCAGTATTTT.

V is TRBV5-4 and J is TRBJ2-2; 10 nucleotides agree with TRBD2. After removal of 2 bases from V and 7 bases from J, the junction contained 2 bases not matched to a gene. Germline CDR1 is SGHNT and CDR2 is YYREEE (reference sequence). The CDR3 extends over 14 amino acids. The CDR3: CASSFLAGVGELFF. The CDR3 DNA is TGTGCCAGCAGCTTTCTAGCGGGGGTCGGGGAGCTGTTTTTT.

The chain couples TRBV18 to TRBJ1-2, with unresolved D. In germline, CDR1 is KGHSH, CDR2 LQKENI. The CDR3 is 13 amino acids. V was pared by 3 bases and J by 6 bases, with 11 bases between. As DNA, the CDR3 is TGTGCCAGCTCACCCCCCACTGGGAATGGCTACACCTTC. As protein: CASSPPTGNGYTF.

V gene TRBV7-8 combines with J gene TRBJ2-5; D might be TRBD1 (6 bases). CDR3 size: 13 residues. Trimming removed 5 bases from V and 5 bases from J, with 12 bases in between. Germline CDR1 is SGHVS and CDR2 is FQNEAQ. The chain's CDR3 is CASSTGQGETQYF. Written as DNA, the CDR3 is TGTGCCAGCAGCACCGGTCAGGGGGAGACCCAGTACTTC. The full variable domain, with the rest looked up from reference TRBV7-8 and TRBJ2-5, is GAGVSQSPRYKVAKRGQDVALRCDPISGHVSLFWYQQALGQGPEFLTYFQNEAQLDKSGLPSDRFFAERPEGSVSTLKIQRTQQEDSAVYLCASSTGQGETQYFGPGTRLLVL.

The rearrangement uses TRBV15 and TRBJ2-4; D could derive from TRBD1 or TRBD2 (5 bases each). V gave up 1 base and J gave up 0 bases, with 10 bases separating them. CDR1 and CDR2 from the germline V gene are LNHNV and YYDKDF (reference sequence). The CDR3 totals 16 residues. CDR3 sequence (DNA): TGTGCCACCAGCAGAGTAGGGACCGTAGCCAAAAACATTCAGTACTTC. It translates to CATSRVGTVAKNIQYF.

The chain uses TRBV7-2 and TRBJ2-7; D is perhaps TRBD2 (5 bases). Germline lookup yields CDR1 SGHTA and CDR2 FQGNSA. The CDR3 spans 14 residues. V was cut by 4 bases and J by 3 bases, with 13 bases left in between. The CDR3 DNA sequence: TGTGCCAGCAGCTCGACGGTCCGGGGCTACGAGCAGTACTTC. This sequence encodes CASSSTVRGYEQYF. The full variable domain, rest sourced from reference TRBV7-2 and TRBJ2-7, is GAGVSQSPSNKVTEKGKDVELRCDPISGHTALYWYRQSLGQGLEFLIYFQGNSAPDKSGLPSDRFSAERTGGSVSTLTIQRTQQEDSAVYLCASSSTVRGYEQYFGPGTRLTVT.

This clone came up a few times. The chain has TRBV28 and TRBJ1-5; no definite D call. The CDR3 runs 12 residues. Germline CDR1 reads MDHEN; CDR2 reads SYDVKM. The V end was cut by 7 bases, the J end by 7 bases, with 11 bases between. CDR3 residues: CASTDGWQPQHF. The DNA of the CDR3 is TGTGCCAGCACCGACGGGTGGCAGCCCCAGCATTTT.

In this sample, this clone turned up once. The genes are TRBV2 and TRBJ2-5; no definite D call. Germline lookup yields CDR1 SNHLY and CDR2 FYNNEI. Trimming cost V 2 bases and J 5 bases, with 9 bases left between them. There are 13 residues in the CDR3. The CDR3 coding sequence is TGTGCCAGCAGTGAAAGGCATACCGAGACCCAGTACTTC. Translating it yields CASSERHTETQYF.

The J gene is TRBJ2-7, the V gene TRBV30, with D possibly matching TRBD2 (6 bases). The CDR3 is made up of 12 amino acids. Looked up from germline, CDR1 is GTSNPN and CDR2 is SVGIG (reference sequence). Trimming left V 3 bases short and J 2 bases short, with 8 bases between. CDR3 nucleotides: TGTGCCTGGAGGGGAGGACCCTACGAGCAGTACTTC. Its protein is CAWRGGPYEQYF.

The genes are TRBV11-2 and TRBJ1-2, with a possible D match to TRBD1 (5 bases). This CDR3 is built from 14 residues. Per the germline V gene, CDR1 is SGHAT and CDR2 is FQNNGV. The ends were cut back, 3 bases at V and 4 bases at J, with 12 bases in the middle. The CDR3 sequence: CASSLGLGTYGYTF. As DNA, the CDR3 is TGTGCCAGCAGCTTGGGTCTCGGGACCTATGGCTACACCTTC. Using reference TRBV11-2 and TRBJ1-2 for the parts outside the CDR3, the full variable domain is EAGVAQSPRYKIIEKRQSVAFWCNPISGHATLYWYQQILGQGPKLLIQFQNNGVVDDSQLPKDRFSAERLKGVDSTLKIQPAKLEDSAVYLCASSLGLGTYGYTFGSGTRLTVV.

The chain is built from TRBV6-1 and TRBJ1-4; D possibly corresponds to TRBD1 (5 bases). The CDR3 has 15 residues. Germline V gene lookup returns CDR1 MNHNS and CDR2 SASEGT. V was pared by 3 bases and J by 6 bases, with 14 bases between. Here the CDR3 DNA reads TGTGCCAGCAGTGACAGACACGGGGGGTATGAAAAACTGTTTTTT. It encodes CASSDRHGGYEKLFF.

CDR3 residues: CSASDETQYF. In DNA form, the CDR3 reads TGCAGTGCTAGCGACGAGACCCAGTACTTC. The chain uses TRBV20-1 and TRBJ2-5; D remains ambiguous. Trimming shortened V by 3 bases and J by 5 bases, and 4 bases separated the two germline ends. The germline gives CDR1 DFQATT, CDR2 SNEGSKA (reference sequence). The CDR3 is made up of 10 amino acids.

The chain recombines TRBV9 with TRBJ2-3; D ambiguous. The CDR3 totals 14 residues. CDR1 SGDLS and CDR2 YYNGEE come from the germline V gene. Trimming stripped 0 bases from V and 5 bases from J, with 10 bases between. As DNA, the CDR3 is TGTGCCAGCAGCGTAGTAGTAAACAAAGATACGCAGTATTTT. This codes for CASSVVVNKDTQYF.

V is TRBV10-3 and J is TRBJ2-7; 12 bases line up with TRBD2. Germline trimming cut 4 bases from V and 0 bases from J; bases unmatched to any gene: 4. The germline V gene encodes CDR1 ENHRY and CDR2 SYGVKD. This CDR3 is built from 16 residues. The CDR3 loop is CAISVLTSGSSYEQYF. In nucleotides, the CDR3 is TGTGCCATCAGTGTGCTGACTAGCGGGAGCTCCTACGAGCAGTACTTC.

The chain recombines TRBV2 with TRBJ2-1; possibly TRBD2 for D (5 bases). V lost 6 bases and J 4 bases, leaving 10 bases between the germline ends. The CDR3 spans 13 residues. Per the germline V gene, CDR1 is SNHLY and CDR2 is FYNNEI. The CDR3 DNA reads as TGTGCCAGCAGGACTAACCCTTACAATGAGCAGTTCTTC. Protein product: CASRTNPYNEQFF.

V gene TRBV5-1 combines with J gene TRBJ2-7, with 11 positions matching TRBD1. Germline values: CDR1 SGHRS, CDR2 YFSETQ. The CDR3 contains 14 residues. Losses at the gene ends were 4 bases for V and 6 bases for J; bases not matched to a gene: 6. The CDR3 coding sequence is TGCGCCAGCAGCGACGGACAGGGGGCGCGCGAGCAGTACTTC. Protein sequence: CASSDGQGAREQYF.

The genes are TRBV25-1 and TRBJ1-5; D may be TRBD1 (6 bases). Germline CDR1 reads MGHDK; CDR2 reads SYGVNS. The CDR3 runs 14 residues. V gave up 10 bases and J gave up 3 bases, with 16 bases separating them. The CDR3 here is CATPGHLNNQPQHF. The CDR3 region has the DNA TGTGCCACCCCGGGACACCTAAACAATCAGCCCCAGCATTTT.

The rearrangement links TRBV6-6 to TRBJ2-2; no definite D call. The CDR3 covers 13 residues. In germline, CDR1 is MNHNY, CDR2 SVGAGI (reference sequence). The V end was cut by 4 bases, the J end by 2 bases, with 5 bases between. CDR3 amino acids: CASSLLNTGELFF. CDR3 nucleotide sequence: TGTGCCAGCAGTTTATTAAACACCGGGGAGCTGTTTTTT.

The chain joins TRBV14 to TRBJ1-1, with D possibly TRBD1 on 6 matching bases. The germline V and J ends were trimmed by 3 bases and 5 bases, with 13 bases remaining between them. Germline loops: CDR1 SGHDN, CDR2 FVKESK. The CDR3 length is 14 residues. The CDR3: CASSHWQGKTEAFF. DNA for the CDR3: TGTGCCAGCAGCCATTGGCAGGGGAAGACTGAAGCTTTCTTT.

This chain links TRBV11-2 with TRBJ1-4; D may be TRBD1 (5 bases). The V gene's germline CDR1 is SGHAT and CDR2 FQNNGV. V lost 2 bases and J 4 bases, leaving 11 bases between the germline ends. The CDR3 spans 15 residues. CDR3 loop: CASSLFGGSNEKLFF. The CDR3 region has the DNA TGTGCCAGCAGCTTATTCGGGGGGAGTAATGAAAAACTGTTTTTT.

J is TRBJ1-2 and V is TRBV2; the D is unclear. V lost 7 bases, J lost 4 bases, and 19 bases lay in between. CDR1 SNHLY and CDR2 FYNNEI come from the germline V gene. CDR3 size: 15 residues. CDR3 nucleotide sequence: TGTGCCAGCACACTTGGCCTGGGCAGAATCTATGGCTACACCTTC. Translation: CASTLGLGRIYGYTF.

The chain recombines TRBV10-3 with TRBJ1-2; TRBD1 is a possible D gene (6 bases). The CDR3 is 14 amino acids. The V end lost 7 bases, the J end lost 3 bases, and 15 bases lay between the germline ends. CDR1 is ENHRY, CDR2 SYGVKD, per germline. The CDR3 DNA reads as TGTGCCATCAAAAACAGGGAGGTGGACTATGGCTACACCTTC. It yields the protein CAIKNREVDYGYTF.

This chain links TRBV6-4 with TRBJ2-7, with 11 bases matching TRBD2. After removal of 5 bases from V and 0 bases from J, the junction contained 3 bases not matched to a gene. This CDR3 has 15 residues. CDR1 MRHNA and CDR2 SNTAGT come from the germline V gene. The CDR3 region has the DNA TGTGCCAGCAGTCCGGGACTAGCGGACTCCTACGAGCAGTACTTC. Translated, it gives CASSPGLADSYEQYF.

The V and J genes are TRBV7-6 and TRBJ1-5, with TRBD1 identical over 9 bases. Germline CDR1 is SGHVS and CDR2 is FNYEAQ. V dropped 5 bases and J dropped 6; count of bases not matched to a gene: 5. This CDR3 comprises 14 residues. The CDR3 spells CASSPTGGSQPQHF. The DNA of the CDR3 is TGTGCCAGCAGCCCGACAGGGGGTAGTCAGCCCCAGCATTTT.